The clone carrying this T cell receptor beta chain was observed many times. Antigen unknown. This record belongs to a study of identical twins. Broader study findings: Out-of-frame alpha sequences common to twins exhibited a surplus of low generation probability. Twin sharing of out-of-frame TCR alpha was underestimated by models in monozygotic pairs.

Unique molecular identifiers were in the cDNA, with template-switch universal primer binding. TCRdb passed the 5' RACE reads through MiXCR, listing each CDR3 protein once. This sample has roughly 290,000 distinct CDR3 sequences, with 9.5% found just once. Germline CDR1 is SGDLS and CDR2 is YYNGEE. J gave up 2 bases and V 8 bases, and 6 bases lay outside the gene matches. There are 14 residues in the CDR3. The same sample was also used in a study of yellow fever vaccine responses in identical twins.

The J gene is TRBJ2-1, the V gene TRBV9; TRBD2 matches 8 bases. The sequence derives from a woman aged 18-30 years in good health. Material for sequencing was CD8+ T cells sorted from blood. The CDR3 sequence is CASQPAGAYNEQFF. The CDR3 DNA follows: TGTGCCAGTCAACCAGCGGGAGCCTACAATGAGCAGTTCTTC.